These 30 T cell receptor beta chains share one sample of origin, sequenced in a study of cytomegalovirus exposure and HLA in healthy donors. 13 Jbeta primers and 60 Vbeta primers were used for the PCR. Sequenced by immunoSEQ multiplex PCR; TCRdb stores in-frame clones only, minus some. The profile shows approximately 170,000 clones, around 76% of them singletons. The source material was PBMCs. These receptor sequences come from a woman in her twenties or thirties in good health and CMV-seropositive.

The CDR3 here is CASSVDFRGIRAFF. The CDR3 nucleotides read TGTGCCAGCAGCGTAGACTTCAGGGGCATTCGAGCTTTCTTT. The J gene is TRBJ1-1, the V gene TRBV9, with D possibly matching TRBD1 (6 bases). V dropped 0 bases and J dropped 10 bases, with 16 bases sitting between them. CDR3 length: 14 residues. CDR1 is SGDLS and CDR2 is YYNGEE in the germline V gene. Supplemented by reference TRBV9 and TRBJ1-1, the full variable domain reads DSGVTQTPKHLITATGQRVTLRCSPRSGDLSVYWYQQSLDQGLQFLIQYYNGEERAKGNILERFSAQQFPDLHSELNLSSLELGDSALYFCASSVDFRGIRAFFGQGTRLTVV.

Here the CDR3 DNA reads TGTGCCAGCAGTTACCGAGTTAATCAGCCCCAGCATTTT. Encoded protein: CASSYRVNQPQHF. The rearrangement joins TRBV27 to TRBJ1-5, with D uncertain. The V gene lost 4 bases and the J gene lost 4 bases, with 8 bases spanning the gap. The V gene's germline CDR1 is MNHEY and CDR2 SMNVEV (reference sequence). The CDR3 extends over 13 amino acids.

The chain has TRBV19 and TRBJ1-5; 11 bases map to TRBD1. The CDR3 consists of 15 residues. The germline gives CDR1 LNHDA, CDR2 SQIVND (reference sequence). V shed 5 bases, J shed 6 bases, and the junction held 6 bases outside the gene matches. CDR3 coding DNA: TGTGCCAGTAGTTTCACCGGGACAGGGGGTCAGCCCCAGCATTTT. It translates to CASSFTGTGGQPQHF.

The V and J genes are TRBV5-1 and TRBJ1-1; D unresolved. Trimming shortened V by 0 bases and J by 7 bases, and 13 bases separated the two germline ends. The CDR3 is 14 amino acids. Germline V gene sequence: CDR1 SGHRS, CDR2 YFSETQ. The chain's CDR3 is CASSLVSGLSEAFF. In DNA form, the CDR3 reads TGCGCCAGCAGCTTGGTTTCGGGTCTAAGTGAAGCTTTCTTT.

The CDR3 is CASSQPTGAAREAFF. DNA of the CDR3: TGCGCCAGCAGCCAACCCACAGGGGCCGCGCGTGAAGCTTTCTTT. The chain links TRBV4-1 to TRBJ1-1, with 7 nucleotides matching TRBD1. CDR1 and CDR2 from the germline V gene are MGHRA and YSYEKL. J lost 7 bases, V lost 2 bases, and 10 bases had no gene match. The length of the CDR3 is 15 residues.

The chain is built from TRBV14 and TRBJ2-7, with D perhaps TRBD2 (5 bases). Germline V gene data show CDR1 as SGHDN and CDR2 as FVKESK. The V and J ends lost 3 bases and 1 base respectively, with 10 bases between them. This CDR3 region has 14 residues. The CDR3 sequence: CASSQIGRSYEQYF. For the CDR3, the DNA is TGTGCCAGCAGCCAGATTGGGAGATCCTACGAGCAGTACTTC.

CDR3: CASTGVRYGYTF. The CDR3 DNA is TGTGCCAGTACAGGGGTTCGGTATGGCTACACCTTC. V usage is TRBV19 and J usage is TRBJ1-2, with TRBD1 as a possible D gene (6 bases). V gave up 7 bases and J gave up 5 bases, with 11 bases separating them. Germline-derived CDR1 and CDR2 are LNHDA and SQIVND (reference sequence). The CDR3 covers 12 residues. Full variable domain (remainder filled in from reference TRBV19 and TRBJ1-2): DGGITQSPKYLFRKEGQNVTLSCEQNLNHDAMYWYRQDPGQGLRLIYYSQIVNDFQKGDIAEGYSVSREKKESFPLTVTSAQKNPTAFYLCASTGVRYGYTFGSGTRLTVV.

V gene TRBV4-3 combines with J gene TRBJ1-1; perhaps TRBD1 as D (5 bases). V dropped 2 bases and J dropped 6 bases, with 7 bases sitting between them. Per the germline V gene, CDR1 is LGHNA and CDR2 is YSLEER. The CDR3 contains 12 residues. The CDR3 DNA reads TGCGCCAGCAGCCAACCGGGGGCTGAAGCTTTCTTT. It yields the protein CASSQPGAEAFF.

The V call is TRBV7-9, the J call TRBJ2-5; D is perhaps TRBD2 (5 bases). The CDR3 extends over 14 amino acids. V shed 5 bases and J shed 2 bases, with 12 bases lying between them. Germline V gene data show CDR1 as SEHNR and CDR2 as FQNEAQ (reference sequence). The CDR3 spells CASSRTREQETQYF. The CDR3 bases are TGTGCCAGCAGCCGTACTAGAGAACAAGAGACCCAGTACTTC. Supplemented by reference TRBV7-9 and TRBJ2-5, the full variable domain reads DTGVSQNPRHKITKRGQNVTFRCDPISEHNRLYWYRQTLGQGPEFLTYFQNEAQLEKSRLLSDRFSAERPKGSFSTLEIQRTEQGDSAMYLCASSRTREQETQYFGPGTRLLVL.

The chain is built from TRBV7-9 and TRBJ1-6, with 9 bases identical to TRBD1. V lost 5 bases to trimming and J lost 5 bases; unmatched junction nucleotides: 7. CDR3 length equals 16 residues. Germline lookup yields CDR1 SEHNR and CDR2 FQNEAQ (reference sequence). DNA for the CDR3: TGTGCCAGCAGCGCGGTCAGGACAGGGGATAATTCACCCCTCCACTTT. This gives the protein CASSAVRTGDNSPLHF.

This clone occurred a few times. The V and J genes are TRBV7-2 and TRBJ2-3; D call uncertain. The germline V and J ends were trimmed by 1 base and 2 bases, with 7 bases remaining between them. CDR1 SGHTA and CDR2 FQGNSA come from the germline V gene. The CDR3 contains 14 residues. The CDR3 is CASSLGAFTDTQYF. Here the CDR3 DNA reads TGTGCCAGCAGCTTAGGGGCCTTCACAGATACGCAGTATTTT. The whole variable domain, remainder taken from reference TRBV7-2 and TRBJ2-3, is GAGVSQSPSNKVTEKGKDVELRCDPISGHTALYWYRQSLGQGLEFLIYFQGNSAPDKSGLPSDRFSAERTGGSVSTLTIQRTQQEDSAVYLCASSLGAFTDTQYFGPGTRLTVL.

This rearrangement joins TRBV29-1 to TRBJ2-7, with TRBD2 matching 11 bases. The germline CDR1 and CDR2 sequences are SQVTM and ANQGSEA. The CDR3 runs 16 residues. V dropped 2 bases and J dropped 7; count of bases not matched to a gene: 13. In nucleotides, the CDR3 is TGCAGCGTTGAACAATCTCTAGCGGGAGGCCCTGGGGAGCAGTACTTC. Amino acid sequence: CSVEQSLAGGPGEQYF.

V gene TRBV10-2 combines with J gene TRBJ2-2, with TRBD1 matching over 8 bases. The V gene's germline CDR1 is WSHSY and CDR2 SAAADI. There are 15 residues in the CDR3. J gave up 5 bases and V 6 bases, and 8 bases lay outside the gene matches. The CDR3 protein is CASRRQGTLTGELFF. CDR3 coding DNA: TGCGCCAGCAGACGACAGGGGACGTTAACCGGGGAGCTGTTTTTT.

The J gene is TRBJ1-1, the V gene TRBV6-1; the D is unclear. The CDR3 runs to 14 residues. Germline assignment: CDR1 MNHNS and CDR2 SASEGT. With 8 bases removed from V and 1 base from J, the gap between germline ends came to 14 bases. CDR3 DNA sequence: TGTGCCAGCTCCCAAAGCGCATGGAACACTGAAGCTTTCTTT. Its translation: CASSQSAWNTEAFF.

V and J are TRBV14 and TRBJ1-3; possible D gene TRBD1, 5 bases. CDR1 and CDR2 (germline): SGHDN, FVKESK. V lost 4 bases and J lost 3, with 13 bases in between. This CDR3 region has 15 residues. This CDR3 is CASSPRTPFGNTIYF. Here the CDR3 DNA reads TGTGCCAGCAGCCCCCGGACACCTTTTGGAAACACCATATATTTT.

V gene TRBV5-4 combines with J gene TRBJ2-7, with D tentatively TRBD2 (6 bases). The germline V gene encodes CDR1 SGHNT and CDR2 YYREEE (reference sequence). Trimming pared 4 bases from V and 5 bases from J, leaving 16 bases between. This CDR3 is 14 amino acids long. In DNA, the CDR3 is TGTGCCAGCAGCGGAGGACTGGGAGGTCACGAGCAGTACTTC. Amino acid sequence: CASSGGLGGHEQYF.

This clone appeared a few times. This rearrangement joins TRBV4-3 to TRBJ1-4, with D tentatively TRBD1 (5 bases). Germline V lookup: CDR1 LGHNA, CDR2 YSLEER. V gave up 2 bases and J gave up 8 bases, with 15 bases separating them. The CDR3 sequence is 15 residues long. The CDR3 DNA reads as TGCGCCAGCAGCCAACCAGGGCAGGTCGGGGAAAAACTGTTTTTT. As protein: CASSQPGQVGEKLFF.

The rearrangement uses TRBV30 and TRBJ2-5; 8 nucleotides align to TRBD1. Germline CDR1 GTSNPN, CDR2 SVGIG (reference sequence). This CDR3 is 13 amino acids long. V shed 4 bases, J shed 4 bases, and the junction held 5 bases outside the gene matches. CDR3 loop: CAWTGGVRETQYF. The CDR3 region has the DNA TGTGCCTGGACAGGGGGCGTTCGAGAGACCCAGTACTTC.

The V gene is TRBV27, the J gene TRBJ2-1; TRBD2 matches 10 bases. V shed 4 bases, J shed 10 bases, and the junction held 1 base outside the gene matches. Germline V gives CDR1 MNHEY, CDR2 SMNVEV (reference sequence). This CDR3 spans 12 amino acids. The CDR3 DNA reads TGTGCCAGCAGTTCACTAGCGGGGGAGCAGTTCTTC. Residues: CASSSLAGEQFF.

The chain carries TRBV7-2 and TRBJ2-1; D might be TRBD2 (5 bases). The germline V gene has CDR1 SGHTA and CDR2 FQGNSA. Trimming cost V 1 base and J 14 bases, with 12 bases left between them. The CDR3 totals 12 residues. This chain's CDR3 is CASSLGLSGEFF. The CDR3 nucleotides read TGTGCCAGCAGCTTAGGACTCTCCGGGGAGTTCTTC.

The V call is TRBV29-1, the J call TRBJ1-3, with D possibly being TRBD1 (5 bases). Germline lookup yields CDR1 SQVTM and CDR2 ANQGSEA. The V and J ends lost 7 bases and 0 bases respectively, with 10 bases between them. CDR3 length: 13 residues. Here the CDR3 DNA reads TGCAGCGGGCGACAGAGCTCTGGAAACACCATATATTTT. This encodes CSGRQSSGNTIYF.

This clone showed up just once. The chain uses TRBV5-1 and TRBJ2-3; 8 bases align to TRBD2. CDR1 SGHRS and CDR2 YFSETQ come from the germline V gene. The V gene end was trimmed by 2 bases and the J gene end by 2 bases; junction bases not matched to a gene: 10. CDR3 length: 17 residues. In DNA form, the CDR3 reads TGCGCCAGCAGCTTTGGCCCCAGCGGGGGATACACAGATACGCAGTATTTT. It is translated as CASSFGPSGGYTDTQYF. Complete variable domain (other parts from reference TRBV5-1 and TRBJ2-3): KAGVTQTPRYLIKTRGQQVTLSCSPISGHRSVSWYQQTPGQGLQFLFEYFSETQRNKGNFPGRFSGRQFSNSRSEMNVSTLELGDSALYLCASSFGPSGGYTDTQYFGPGTRLTVL.

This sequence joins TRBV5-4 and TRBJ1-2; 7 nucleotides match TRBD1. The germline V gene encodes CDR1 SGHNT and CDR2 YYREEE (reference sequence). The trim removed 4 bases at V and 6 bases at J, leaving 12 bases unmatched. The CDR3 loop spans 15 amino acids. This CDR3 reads CASSPTGGTVDGYTF. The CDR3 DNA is TGTGCCAGCAGCCCAACGGGGGGGACAGTAGATGGCTACACCTTC.

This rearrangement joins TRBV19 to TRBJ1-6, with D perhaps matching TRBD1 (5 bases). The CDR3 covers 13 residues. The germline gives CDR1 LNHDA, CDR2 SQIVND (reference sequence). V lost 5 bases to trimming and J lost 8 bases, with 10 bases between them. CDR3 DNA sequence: TGTGCCAGTAGTCCCCTAGGGGATTCACCCCTCCACTTT. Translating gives CASSPLGDSPLHF.

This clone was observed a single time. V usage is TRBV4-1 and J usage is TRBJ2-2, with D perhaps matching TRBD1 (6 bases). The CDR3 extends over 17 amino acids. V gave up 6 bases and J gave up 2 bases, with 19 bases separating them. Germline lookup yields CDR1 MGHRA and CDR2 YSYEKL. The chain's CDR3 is CASSNTIPGHNTGELFF. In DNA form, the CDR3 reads TGCGCCAGCAGTAACACGATACCGGGACACAACACCGGGGAGCTGTTTTTT.

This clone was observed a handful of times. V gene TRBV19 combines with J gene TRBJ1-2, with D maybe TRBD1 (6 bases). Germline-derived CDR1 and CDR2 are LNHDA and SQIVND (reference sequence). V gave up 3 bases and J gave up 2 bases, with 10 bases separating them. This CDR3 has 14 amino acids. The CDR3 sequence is CASSINGQNYGYTF. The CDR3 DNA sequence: TGTGCCAGTAGTATCAACGGACAGAACTATGGCTACACCTTC. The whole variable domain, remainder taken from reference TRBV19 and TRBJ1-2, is DGGITQSPKYLFRKEGQNVTLSCEQNLNHDAMYWYRQDPGQGLRLIYYSQIVNDFQKGDIAEGYSVSREKKESFPLTVTSAQKNPTAFYLCASSINGQNYGYTFGSGTRLTVV.

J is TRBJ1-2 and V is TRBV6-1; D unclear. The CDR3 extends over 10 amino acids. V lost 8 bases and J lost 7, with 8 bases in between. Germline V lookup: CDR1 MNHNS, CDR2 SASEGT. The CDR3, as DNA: TGTGCCAGCCTCCTAGGTGGCTACACCTTC. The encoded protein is CASLLGGYTF.

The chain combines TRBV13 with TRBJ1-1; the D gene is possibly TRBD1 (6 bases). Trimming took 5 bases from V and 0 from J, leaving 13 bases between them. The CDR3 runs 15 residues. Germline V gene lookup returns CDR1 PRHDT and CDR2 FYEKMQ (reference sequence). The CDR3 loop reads CASSARRQVNTEAFF. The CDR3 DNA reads TGTGCCAGCAGCGCACGCCGACAGGTGAACACTGAAGCTTTCTTT.

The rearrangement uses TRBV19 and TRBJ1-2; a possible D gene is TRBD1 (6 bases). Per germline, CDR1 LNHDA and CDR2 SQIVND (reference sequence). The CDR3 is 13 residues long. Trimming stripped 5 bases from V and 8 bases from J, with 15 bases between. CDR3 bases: TGTGCCAGTAGTCTCGGGGACATATACGGCTACACCTTC. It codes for CASSLGDIYGYTF.

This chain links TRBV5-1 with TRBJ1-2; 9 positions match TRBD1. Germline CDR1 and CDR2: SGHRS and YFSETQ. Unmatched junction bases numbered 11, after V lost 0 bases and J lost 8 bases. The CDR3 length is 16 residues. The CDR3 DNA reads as TGCGCCAGCAGCTTGGGTGGGACAGGGTTTGTCTACGGCTACACCTTC. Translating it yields CASSLGGTGFVYGYTF.